Reported below is one TCR beta chain. Its target is not known. This sample is drawn from a study of Ad26.COV2.S vaccination and SARS-CoV-2 variants. Study-level points and caveats: It was reported that spike-specific CD8+ and CD4+ T cell responses were substantially broad after vaccination. It was vaccine recipients, not placebo recipients, who had the higher spike-specific TCR breadth. People who got the vaccine or the placebo had similar non-spike TCR breadth.

Germline-derived CDR1 and CDR2 are MNHEY and SVGAGI. This CDR3 region has 13 residues. J lost 0 bases, V lost 10 bases, and 3 bases had no gene match. Using immunoSEQ multiplex PCR, the repertoire was profiled, and TCRdb retains in-frame clones only, with some absent. Found here are about 180,000 clones, 70% to 90% of them singletons; the top ten hold around 6.1%. The input for sequencing was peripheral blood, taken after recovery from COVID-19. The chain is built from TRBV6-5 and TRBJ2-1; 7 positions agree with TRBD2. This TCR was recovered from a human donor who had recovered from COVID-19. The CDR3 loop reads CANRGSSYNEQFF. The CDR3 DNA is TGTGCCAACCGCGGGAGCTCCTACAATGAGCAGTTCTTC.